A selection of T cell receptor beta chains follows, all from one sample in a study of blood T cell repertoires in COVID-19. The method was immunoSEQ multiplex PCR; TCRdb's version includes in-frame clones alone and lacks a portion of them. The data hold some 120,000 clones, with 80% to 90% observed a single time. Sequenced: peripheral blood. The receptors were gathered from a middle-aged man with acute or convalescent COVID-19. The CDR3 runs from the conserved cysteine through the conserved F or W. The D gene is left open where the match is weak. Expanded clones get a size class; other rows say once, few or many, or leave the size out.

TRBD1 TRBJ1-1 14 once TRBV7-8 CASSLGDRGRRAFF TGTGCCAGCAGTCTCGGGGACAGGGGGAGAAGAGCTTTCTTT
TRBD2 TRBJ2-7 15 . TRBV5-4 CASSLGSGGPDEQYF TGTGCCAGCAGCTTGGGGTCGGGAGGGCCTGACGAGCAGTACTTC
. TRBJ1-5 19 . TRBV27 CASSLSYGGLVSGNQPQHF TGTGCCAGCAGTTTATCTTACGGGGGGCTGGTGTCGGGCAATCAGCCCCAGCATTTT
TRBD1 TRBJ2-1 14 . TRBV24-1 CATSDLLTRTGQFF TGTGCCACCAGTGATTTGCTTACTCGGACAGGACAGTTCTTC
. TRBJ1-5 15 few TRBV15 CASAEDTLWGQPQHF TGTGCCTCCGCCGAGGACACCCTATGGGGTCAGCCCCAGCATTTT
. TRBJ2-1 15 . TRBV18 CASSPKQGTYNEQFF TGTGCCAGCTCACCAAAGCAGGGAACCTACAATGAGCAGTTCTTC
TRBD1 TRBJ1-2 15 . TRBV6-4 CGKDRGVKQNYGYTF TGTGGGAAGGACAGGGGAGTTAAGCAGAACTATGGCTACACCTTC
. TRBJ1-2 15 . TRBV5-1 CASSPSRGLGYGYTF TGCGCCAGCAGCCCCTCCCGCGGACTGGGGTATGGCTACACCTTC
TRBD2 TRBJ2-2 16 once TRBV4-1 CASSLGLAGKVGELFF TGCGCCAGCAGCCTCGGACTAGCTGGGAAAGTCGGGGAGCTGTTTTTT
. TRBJ2-7 14 . TRBV5-1 CASSRYRESYEQYF TGCGCCAGCAGCCGCTACAGGGAATCCTACGAGCAGTACTTC
TRBD1 TRBJ2-5 17 few TRBV5-4 CASSPGTGLTYQETQYF TGTGCCAGCAGCCCCGGGACAGGGCTGACGTACCAAGAGACCCAGTACTTC
. TRBJ2-5 14 . TRBV7-9 CASSPAPSWETQYF TGTGCCAGCAGCCCGGCCCCTAGCTGGGAGACCCAGTACTTC
. TRBJ1-5 12 . TRBV19 CASSLQYQPQHF TGTGCCAGTAGTCTCCAGTACCAGCCCCAGCATTTT
. TRBJ1-1 16 . TRBV29-1 CSVEGYFIGLNTEAFF TGCAGCGTTGAAGGATATTTCATCGGTTTGAACACTGAAGCTTTCTTT
TRBD2 TRBJ2-7 12 few TRBV11-3 CASSASGGEQYF TGTGCCAGCAGCGCAAGCGGGGGAGAGCAGTACTTC
TRBD2 TRBJ2-5 16 . TRBV7-2 CASSLVLAGGWETQYF TGTGCCAGCAGCTTAGTGCTAGCGGGGGGTTGGGAGACCCAGTACTTC
. TRBJ2-4 16 . TRBV2 CASRRLTGQGKNIQYF TGTGCCAGCAGGCGTTTAACTGGGCAGGGGAAAAACATTCAGTACTTC
TRBD1 TRBJ2-3 14 . TRBV19 CASRPTGGPDTQYF TGTGCCAGTAGACCGACAGGGGGGCCAGATACGCAGTATTTT
TRBD1 TRBJ2-1 15 few TRBV7-6 CASSLVGQVYNEQFF TGTGCCAGCAGCTTAGTTGGACAGGTCTACAATGAGCAGTTCTTC
. TRBJ1-6 12 once TRBV7-2 CASSLGRRDLHF TGTGCCAGCAGCTTAGGACGCCGGGACCTCCACTTT
. TRBJ2-7 14 . TRBV5-1 CASSIRDTDYEQYF TGCGCCAGCAGCATCCGGGACACAGATTACGAGCAGTACTTC
TRBD1 TRBJ2-7 14 . TRBV6-5 CASSYTGGAREQYF TGTGCCAGCAGTTACACAGGGGGTGCACGGGAGCAGTACTTC
TRBD2 TRBJ2-2 17 . TRBV7-8 CASSVTPREGRNGELFF TGTGCCAGCAGCGTGACTCCGCGGGAGGGCCGTAACGGGGAGCTGTTTTTT
TRBD1 TRBJ2-7 18 . TRBV27 CASSFWGLGQGATYEQYF TGTGCCAGCAGTTTCTGGGGGTTGGGACAGGGGGCAACGTACGAGCAGTACTTC
. TRBJ1-6 15 once TRBV7-9 CASSLVGAIGSPLHF TGTGCCAGCAGCTTAGTGGGGGCGATAGGTTCACCCCTCCACTTT
TRBD1 TRBJ2-7 14 . TRBV18 CASSPGTGYNEQYF TGTGCCAGCTCACCGGGGACAGGGTATAACGAGCAGTACTTC
TRBD1 TRBJ1-3 13 few TRBV2 CATQGASGNTIYF TGTGCCACCCAGGGGGCCTCTGGAAACACCATATATTTT
TRBD2 TRBJ2-1 19 . TRBV11-2 CASSLAWGRQRGGRDEQFF TGTGCCAGCAGCTTAGCGTGGGGTAGGCAGCGGGGGGGCCGGGATGAGCAGTTCTTC
. TRBJ1-3 16 . TRBV28 CASSLRGGGYGNTIYF TGTGCCAGCAGTTTAAGGGGGGGCGGGTACGGAAACACCATATATTTT
. TRBJ2-7 15 . TRBV4-1 CASSQDGGDSYEQYF TGCGCCAGCAGCCAAGATGGCGGGGACTCCTACGAGCAGTACTTC
TRBD2 TRBJ2-1 15 . TRBV5-4 CASSLLAGSYNEQFF TGTGCCAGCAGCTTACTAGCGGGCTCCTACAATGAGCAGTTCTTC
. TRBJ2-3 14 . TRBV19 CASSIRTFTDTQYF TGTGCCAGTAGTATCCGAACTTTCACAGATACGCAGTATTTT
. TRBJ2-3 14 . TRBV6-5 CASSYSEFRDTQYF TGTGCCAGCAGTTACTCGGAGTTTAGGGATACGCAGTATTTT
TRBD1 TRBJ1-1 13 . TRBV15 CATIRTGNTEAFF TGTGCCACCATTAGGACAGGGAACACTGAAGCTTTCTTT
. TRBJ1-6 12 . TRBV5-4 CASSWRNSPLHF TGTGCCAGCAGCTGGCGGAATTCACCCCTCCACTTT
. TRBJ2-3 13 . TRBV5-1 CASSLGPADTQYF TGCGCCAGCAGCTTGGGCCCAGCAGATACGCAGTATTTT
. TRBJ1-5 15 . TRBV7-2 CASSLGLHPDQPQHF TGTGCCAGCAGCTTAGGTCTGCACCCGGATCAGCCCCAGCATTTT
. TRBJ2-1 15 . TRBV18 CASSLPPGQGNEQFF TGTGCCAGCTCACTACCTCCGGGACAAGGGAATGAGCAGTTCTTC
. TRBJ1-5 19 few TRBV4-1 CASSRIPTFQGLSNQPQHF TGCGCCAGCAGCCGCATACCGACATTTCAGGGACTGAGCAATCAGCCCCAGCATTTT
TRBD1 TRBJ1-3 13 . TRBV9 CASSEQGANTIYF TGTGCCAGCAGCGAGCAGGGGGCTAACACCATATATTTT